Presented here are 29 T cell receptor beta chains from one specimen sequenced in a study of T-cell memory formation after mild COVID-19. MiXCR, applied by TCRdb to the 5' RACE reads, yields one record per CDR3 protein. The sample comprises about 150,000 distinct CDR3 sequences, approximately 25% of which are singletons, and around 22% rests with the top ten. Sequenced material: PBMCs or a T cell subset sorted from them (not recorded which). These receptors came from an adult woman who had mild COVID-19 (a few samples of this study predate the infection). Cell type and time point are not known.

In its sample, this clonotype was seen a few times. The chain is built from TRBV5-1 and TRBJ2-1; 8 bases agree with TRBD1. The CDR3 contains 16 residues. Trimming removed 3 bases from V and 7 bases from J; junction bases left unmatched: 12. Germline values: CDR1 SGHRS, CDR2 YFSETQ. CDR3 in DNA: TGCGCCAGCAGCTCCTGGACAGGGCATTCTGAAAATGAGCAGTTCTTC. Its protein product is CASSSWTGHSENEQFF.

The chain joins TRBV19 to TRBJ1-3, with TRBD1 identical over 8 bases. This CDR3 has 15 amino acids. V shed 3 bases and J 4 bases; nucleotides not matched to a gene: 5. Germline CDR1 and CDR2: LNHDA and SQIVND (reference sequence). This chain's CDR3 is CASSIWTGSGNTIYF. The CDR3 nucleotides read TGTGCCAGTAGTATTTGGACAGGGTCCGGAAACACCATATATTTT. The variable domain in full, completed from reference TRBV19 and TRBJ1-3, reads DGGITQSPKYLFRKEGQNVTLSCEQNLNHDAMYWYRQDPGQGLRLIYYSQIVNDFQKGDIAEGYSVSREKKESFPLTVTSAQKNPTAFYLCASSIWTGSGNTIYFGEGSWLTVV.

There are a few counts of this clonotype. The chain links TRBV7-9 to TRBJ2-2; D is ambiguous. This CDR3 is 16 amino acids long. Per the germline V gene, CDR1 is SEHNR and CDR2 is FQNEAQ (reference sequence). Trimming took off 2 bases at V and 2 bases at J, with 12 bases between the two ends. In DNA form, the CDR3 reads TGTGCCAGCAGCTTATCCCAGGAGTTTAACACCGGGGAGCTGTTTTTT. Amino acid sequence: CASSLSQEFNTGELFF.

The rearrangement links TRBV12-3 or TRBV12-4 to TRBJ1-4; 7 positions match TRBD1. Losses at the gene ends were 6 bases for V and 4 bases for J; bases not matched to a gene: 8. The CDR3 totals 15 residues. CDR3 amino acids: CASSHDRAINEKLFF. The CDR3 DNA sequence: TGTGCCAGCAGCCATGACAGGGCCATTAATGAAAAACTGTTTTTT.

The chain couples TRBV9 to TRBJ2-7; unclear D gene. CDR1 and CDR2 from the germline V gene are SGDLS and YYNGEE. The germline V and J ends were trimmed by 0 bases and 6 bases, with 16 bases remaining between them. The CDR3 is 15 residues long. The CDR3 DNA is TGTGCCAGCAGCGTAGATTATGGCAGGACCTCCGAGCAGTACTTC. Translating it yields CASSVDYGRTSEQYF.

The CDR3 loop reads CASSLGGLHNEQFF. The DNA of the CDR3 is TGTGCCAGCAGTTTAGGGGGACTCCACAATGAGCAGTTCTTC. The chain recombines TRBV12-3 or TRBV12-4 with TRBJ2-1; the D gene is possibly TRBD2 (6 bases). With 1 base removed from V and 5 bases from J, the gap between germline ends came to 9 bases. The CDR3 is 14 residues long.

This rearrangement joins TRBV20-1 to TRBJ2-6; either TRBD1 or TRBD2 may supply D (5 bases each). CDR1 DFQATT and CDR2 SNEGSKA come from the germline V gene (reference sequence). V gave up 4 bases and J gave up 5 bases, with 15 bases separating them. The CDR3 runs to 15 residues. The CDR3 sequence: CSATPGQHRANVLTF. The CDR3 bases are TGCAGTGCTACGCCGGGGCAGCATAGGGCCAACGTCCTGACTTTC.

The chain uses TRBV7-9 and TRBJ2-2; tentatively, D is TRBD2 (6 bases). V lost 2 bases and J lost 0, with 10 bases in between. The CDR3 spans 16 residues. The germline gives CDR1 SEHNR, CDR2 FQNEAQ (reference sequence). The CDR3 sequence: CASSLLGLTNTGELFF. CDR3 in DNA: TGTGCCAGCAGCTTATTGGGACTGACGAACACCGGGGAGCTGTTTTTT.

This rearrangement joins TRBV24-1 to TRBJ2-3, with 7 nucleotides matching TRBD1. The CDR3 runs 16 residues. V was pared by 4 bases and J by 7 bases, with 13 bases of the junction left unmatched. Germline CDR1 and CDR2: KGHDR and SFDVKD. The CDR3 DNA follows: TGTGCCACCAGTGACCACAGGGGCCGGGACCTGAATACGCAGTATTTT. It codes for CATSDHRGRDLNTQYF.

The chain carries TRBV15 and TRBJ1-5; maybe TRBD1 (5 bases). The CDR3 has 13 residues. Germline V gives CDR1 LNHNV, CDR2 YYDKDF (reference sequence). V was clipped by 0 bases and J by 7 bases, with 7 bases between them. CDR3 loop: CATSRDRDQPQHF. CDR3 nucleotide sequence: TGTGCCACCAGCAGAGATCGGGACCAGCCCCAGCATTTT. The full variable domain, rest sourced from reference TRBV15 and TRBJ1-5, is DAMVIQNPRYQVTQFGKPVTLSCSQTLNHNVMYWYQQKSSQAPKLLFHYYDKDFNNEADTPDNFQSRRPNTSFCFLDIRSPGLGDTAMYLCATSRDRDQPQHFGDGTRLSIL.

This clonotype was detected only a few times. CDR3: CASSHRGQNTGELFF. As DNA, the CDR3 is TGTGCCAGCAGCCACAGGGGCCAAAACACCGGGGAGCTGTTTTTT. The chain joins TRBV11-3 to TRBJ2-2; 7 bases fit TRBD1. The CDR3 loop spans 15 amino acids. Germline trimming cut 5 bases from V and 2 bases from J; bases unmatched to any gene: 5. Germline V lookup: CDR1 SGHNT, CDR2 YENEEA.

This clonotype was recorded only once. The chain links TRBV5-1 to TRBJ1-1, with a tentative D call TRBD1 (5 bases). This CDR3 has 17 amino acids. The germline gives CDR1 SGHRS, CDR2 YFSETQ. Trimming took 0 bases from V and 1 from J, leaving 16 bases between them. The CDR3: CASSLAGTPGRNTEAFF. The CDR3, as DNA: TGCGCCAGCAGCTTGGCGGGGACCCCCGGTCGGAACACTGAAGCTTTCTTT.

The chain is built from TRBV2 and TRBJ2-1; D gene ambiguous. The V end was cut by 6 bases, the J end by 6 bases, with 12 bases between. In germline, CDR1 is SNHLY, CDR2 FYNNEI. The CDR3 totals 13 residues. The CDR3 is CASRPMGGNEQFF. Written as DNA, the CDR3 is TGTGCCAGCAGGCCCATGGGCGGCAATGAGCAGTTCTTC.

This clonotype was detected only a few times. J is TRBJ1-3 and V is TRBV12-3 or TRBV12-4; the D is unclear. V lost 7 bases to trimming and J lost 0 bases, with 13 bases between them. The CDR3 covers 15 residues. The DNA of the CDR3 is TGTGCCAGCAACTGGGCCAGCTCCTCTGGAAACACCATATATTTT. Translation: CASNWASSSGNTIYF.

The V gene is TRBV24-1, the J gene TRBJ2-1, with 11 bases identical to TRBD2. Germline V CDR1 and CDR2: KGHDR, SFDVKD. The CDR3 is 13 residues long. After removal of 9 bases from V and 5 bases from J, the junction contained 2 bases not matched to a gene. DNA for the CDR3: TGTGCCACCGGGACTAGCGGACACAATGAGCAGTTCTTC. It yields the protein CATGTSGHNEQFF.

This clonotype was counted a few times. J is TRBJ2-3 and V is TRBV7-3; D gene ambiguous. Germline CDR1 is SGHTA and CDR2 is FQGTGA. This CDR3 is 13 amino acids long. V was cut by 2 bases and J by 3 bases, with 6 bases left in between. The CDR3 region is CASSLWGTDTQYF. Here the CDR3 DNA reads TGTGCCAGCAGCTTATGGGGAACAGATACGCAGTATTTT.

Comments on this clonotype: The CDR3 end shows no conserved phenylalanine or tryptophan, and so a read error is likely. The chain combines TRBV5-6 with TRBJ2-5; D might be TRBD1 (5 bases). The V gene's germline CDR1 is SGHDT and CDR2 YYEEEE. Trimming removed 1 base from V and 5 bases from J, with 12 bases in between. There are 14 residues in the CDR3. The CDR3 coding sequence is TGTGCCAGCAGCTTGAGGGTTCAGGGTGAGACCCAGTACTTA. Its translation: CASSLRVQGETQYL.

This clonotype was detected a few times. V and J are TRBV24-1 and TRBJ2-7, with D possibly matching TRBD1 (5 bases). V dropped 3 bases and J dropped 3 bases, with 14 bases sitting between them. The V gene's germline CDR1 is KGHDR and CDR2 SFDVKD. This CDR3 is 15 amino acids long. The CDR3: CATSDGALGLYEQYF. Here the CDR3 DNA reads TGTGCCACCAGTGATGGGGCTTTGGGGCTCTACGAGCAGTACTTC.

This clonotype has only a few counts. The chain links TRBV20-1 to TRBJ2-1; the D is unclear. The CDR3 runs to 13 residues. The ends were cut back, 6 bases at V and 4 bases at J, with 13 bases in the middle. The germline CDR1 and CDR2 sequences are DFQATT and SNEGSKA (reference sequence). The CDR3 DNA reads as TGCAGTGCCCACCGACCCTTGTACAATGAGCAGTTCTTC. This encodes CSAHRPLYNEQFF.

This clonotype appeared a few times. The V call is TRBV25-1, the J call TRBJ2-7, with D perhaps being TRBD1 or TRBD2 (6 bases each). The germline CDR1 and CDR2 sequences are MGHDK and SYGVNS. This CDR3 region has 14 residues. Trimming took off 6 bases at V and 2 bases at J, with 14 bases between the two ends. The CDR3 spells CASRRRGRAYEQYF. The CDR3, as DNA: TGTGCCAGCAGACGACGGGGGCGCGCCTACGAGCAGTACTTC.

This sequence joins TRBV5-1 and TRBJ1-1; 9 nucleotides agree with TRBD1. Trimming cost V 4 bases and J 3 bases; bases outside gene matches: 7. CDR3 length: 15 residues. Germline loops: CDR1 SGHRS, CDR2 YFSETQ. CDR3 DNA: TGCGCCAGCAGCGAGAGGACAGGGGTCTACACTGAAGCTTTCTTT. Protein sequence: CASSERTGVYTEAFF.

With regard to this clonotype: A junction boundary mismatches the germline segment, possibly from a read error. The gene calls are TRBV12-3 or TRBV12-4 and TRBJ2-1; D is unresolved. The CDR3 is 11 residues long. The CDR3 nucleotides read TGTGCAAGCACCGAAAGCGATGAGCAGTTCTTC. Its protein is CASTESDEQFF.

The table lists this clonotype with a few counts. The rearrangement uses TRBV15 and TRBJ2-3; maybe TRBD2 (6 bases). The CDR3 sequence is 15 residues long. V lost 5 bases and J lost 2, with 14 bases in between. CDR1 and CDR2 (germline): LNHNV, YYDKDF (reference sequence). The CDR3 sequence: CATSAGRTNTDTQYF. CDR3 DNA sequence: TGTGCCACCAGCGCCGGACGGACTAACACAGATACGCAGTATTTT.

This clonotype appeared once. The chain links TRBV15 to TRBJ2-7; D is possibly TRBD1 (5 bases). The CDR3 length is 16 residues. Trimming took 0 bases from V and 7 from J, leaving 19 bases between them. CDR1 is LNHNV, CDR2 YYDKDF, per germline (reference sequence). CDR3 residues: CATSRDRGYLSLEQYF. Here the CDR3 DNA reads TGTGCCACCAGCAGAGATAGGGGATATCTGTCGTTAGAGCAGTACTTC.

This clonotype was observed a few times. The genes are TRBV11-2 and TRBJ2-3; no reliable D call. The CDR3 loop spans 10 amino acids. V was pared by 10 bases and J by 7 bases, with 9 bases between. Germline CDR1 SGHAT, CDR2 FQNNGV. CDR3 region: CATMGNTQYF. CDR3 coding DNA: TGTGCCACGATGGGGAATACGCAGTATTTT.

The genes are TRBV4-1 and TRBJ1-5; TRBD1 might be the D (6 bases). Trimming took off 0 bases at V and 0 bases at J, with 24 bases between the two ends. The CDR3 is made up of 21 amino acids. Germline CDR1 is MGHRA and CDR2 is YSYEKL. The CDR3 nucleotides are TGCGCCAGCAGCCAAGATGCATTGCAGACAGGTATATGGGTTAGCAATCAGCCCCAGCATTTT. It translates to CASSQDALQTGIWVSNQPQHF.

This chain links TRBV4-1 with TRBJ1-2; D is ambiguous. V lost 0 bases, J lost 5 bases, and 13 bases lay in between. The CDR3 has 15 amino acids. Germline V gives CDR1 MGHRA, CDR2 YSYEKL. CDR3 in DNA: TGCGCCAGCAGCCAAGATTACTCGGCGGGTTATGGCTACACCTTC. It specifies CASSQDYSAGYGYTF.

The gene calls are TRBV12-3 or TRBV12-4 and TRBJ1-5; the D gene is possibly TRBD1 (5 bases). The ends were cut back, 3 bases at V and 9 bases at J, with 12 bases in the middle. CDR3 size: 13 residues. CDR3 nucleotides: TGTGCCAGCAGTTTCGGGGCGGGGATGCCCCAGCATTTT. Protein sequence: CASSFGAGMPQHF.

The chain combines TRBV27 with TRBJ2-1; D is perhaps TRBD1 or TRBD2 (6 bases each). The CDR3 has 15 residues. Germline CDR1 and CDR2: MNHEY and SMNVEV (reference sequence). V lost 10 bases and J lost 9, with 25 bases in between. This chain's CDR3 is CATEGFSGGGREQFF. The CDR3, as DNA: TGTGCCACCGAGGGTTTTAGCGGAGGGGGGCGTGAGCAGTTCTTC.